These 18 T cell receptor beta chains originate from one sample sequenced in a study of PD-1 blockade in classical Hodgkin lymphoma. Generated by immunoSEQ multiplex PCR, the TCRdb table keeps only in-frame clones and is missing some. The sample lists 14,000 or so clones, 83% seen once, with 20% to 25% in the top ten. Each patient experienced a relapse that followed autologous stem cell transplantation, and brentuximab vedotin exposure varied. The sample consisted of peripheral blood mononuclear cells (PBMCs), taken at baseline. The receptors shown here come from a human donor with classical Hodgkin lymphoma.

This clone has more than one count but fewer than ten. The gene calls are TRBV10-3 and TRBJ2-3; D not resolved. The V end lost 4 bases, the J end lost 4 bases, and 12 bases lay between the germline ends. The CDR3 runs 14 residues. CDR1 and CDR2 from the germline V gene are ENHRY and SYGVKD. For the CDR3, the DNA is TGTGCCATCAGTGTCCGGCCAGCATCAGATACGCAGTATTTT. Amino acid sequence: CAISVRPASDTQYF.

In DNA, the CDR3 is TGTGCCAGCTCACCTTCCCCTCAAGCCATCAACTATGGCTACACCTTC. This codes for CASSPSPQAINYGYTF. The rearrangement joins TRBV18 to TRBJ1-2; D not certain. V lost 3 bases, J lost 2 bases, and 16 bases lay in between. The CDR3 extends over 16 amino acids. Germline V lookup: CDR1 KGHSH, CDR2 LQKENI. The full variable domain, completed using reference TRBV18 and TRBJ1-2, is NAGVMQNPRHLVRRRGQEARLRCSPMKGHSHVYWYRQLPEEGLKFMVYLQKENIIDESGMPKERFSAEFPKEGPSILRIQQVVRGDSAAYFCASSPSPQAINYGYTFGSGTRLTVV.

This clone was observed a single time. Relative to the germline gene, one junction end is altered; a read error may explain this. The rearrangement uses TRBV7-7 and TRBJ2-5; TRBD2 is a possible D gene (5 bases). Germline assignment: CDR1 SSHAT and CDR2 FNYEAQ (reference sequence). The CDR3 extends over 14 amino acids. Written as DNA, the CDR3 is TGTGCTAGCAGCTTAGCGATCGGCGGCAGATCCCAGTACTTC. Translation: CASSLAIGGRSQYF.

V is TRBV28 and J is TRBJ1-5; possible D gene TRBD1, 6 bases. Germline CDR1 is MDHEN and CDR2 is SYDVKM. This CDR3 has 17 residues. Deletions cut 5 bases from V and 2 bases from J, with 19 bases between. CDR3: CASSVQGGRYGNQPQHF. CDR3 bases: TGTGCCAGCAGTGTACAGGGAGGTCGATACGGCAATCAGCCCCAGCATTTT.

This chain uses TRBV28 with TRBJ1-6; D unresolved. CDR3 length equals 12 residues. V was shortened by 6 bases and J by 7 bases, with 7 bases between the two germline ends. Germline CDR1 is MDHEN and CDR2 is SYDVKM. The CDR3 is CASRGGNSPLHF. The DNA for the CDR3 is TGTGCCAGCAGGGGAGGGAATTCACCCCTCCACTTT. The variable domain in full, with the rest retrieved from reference TRBV28 and TRBJ1-6, is DVKVTQSSRYLVKRTGEKVFLECVQDMDHENMFWYRQDPGLGLRLIYFSYDVKMKEKGDIPEGYSVSREKKERFSLILESASTNQTSMYLCASRGGNSPLHFGNGTRLTVT.

The chain combines TRBV9 with TRBJ1-2, with 7 bases that match TRBD1. CDR3 length equals 14 residues. V shed 3 bases, J shed 5 bases, and the junction held 7 bases outside the gene matches. The germline gives CDR1 SGDLS, CDR2 YYNGEE. In DNA, the CDR3 is TGTGCCAGCAGCGAACTACAGGGGAGGTATGGCTACACCTTC. Translated, it gives CASSELQGRYGYTF.

This chain's CDR3 is CASSHFGQGTNEKLFF. For the CDR3, the DNA is TGTGCCAGCAGCCATTTCGGACAGGGAACTAATGAAAAACTGTTTTTT. The genes are TRBV4-2 and TRBJ1-4, with 8 bases fitting TRBD1. The CDR3 covers 16 residues. Trimming cost V 3 bases and J 1 base; bases outside gene matches: 4. CDR1 is LGHNA and CDR2 is YNFKEQ in the germline V gene.

V and J are TRBV6-5 and TRBJ1-1; a possible D gene is TRBD1 (5 bases). Trimming stripped 2 bases from V and 4 bases from J, with 8 bases between. The CDR3 consists of 13 residues. Germline V gives CDR1 MNHEY, CDR2 SVGAGI. CDR3 in amino acids: CASSYGGGTEAFF. The CDR3 bases are TGTGCCAGCAGTTACGGGGGTGGCACTGAAGCTTTCTTT.

This clone was seen a handful of times. This chain connects TRBV5-6 to TRBJ1-4; a weak D match, TRBD1 (6 bases). The CDR3 runs to 15 residues. Germline-derived CDR1 and CDR2 are SGHDT and YYEEEE. The V end lost 4 bases, the J end lost 4 bases, and 14 bases lay between the germline ends. CDR3 DNA sequence: TGTGCCAGCAGCGTTGGGGGGCGGGATAATGAAAAACTGTTTTTT. Translated, it gives CASSVGGRDNEKLFF.

This clone is medium-sized in the sample. The CDR3, as DNA: TGTGCCAGTAGTATATATATCAATCAGCCCCAGCATTTT. The encoded protein is CASSIYINQPQHF. The chain employs TRBV19 and TRBJ1-5; no clear D gene. Per germline, CDR1 LNHDA and CDR2 SQIVND (reference sequence). The CDR3 is 13 residues long. The V gene lost 2 bases and the J gene lost 3 bases, with 5 bases spanning the gap.

This clone came up a few times. This sequence joins TRBV5-6 and TRBJ1-1; 7 nucleotides line up with TRBD1. J was trimmed by 7 bases and V by 4 bases; bases with no gene match: 10. The CDR3 covers 14 residues. Germline V gene lookup returns CDR1 SGHDT and CDR2 YYEEEE. CDR3 nucleotides: TGTGCCAGCAGCCCGACCGGGACAGCAATTGAAGCTTTCTTT. This translates into CASSPTGTAIEAFF.

J is TRBJ1-3 and V is TRBV9, with D unresolved. The CDR3 extends over 15 amino acids. V was clipped by 1 base and J by 0 bases, with 8 bases between them. In germline, CDR1 is SGDLS, CDR2 YYNGEE. The DNA of the CDR3 is TGTGCCAGCAGCGTACAAGGGTTCTCTGGAAACACCATATATTTT. As protein: CASSVQGFSGNTIYF.

The CDR3: CASSLGQSFYGYTF. The CDR3 DNA reads as TGCGCCAGCAGCTTAGGACAGAGCTTCTATGGCTACACCTTC. The V and J genes are TRBV5-1 and TRBJ1-2; perhaps TRBD1 as D (6 bases). The CDR3 runs 14 residues. Between the trimmed V and J ends, which lost 2 bases and 4 bases, there was a span of 12 bases. CDR1 is SGHRS and CDR2 is YFSETQ in the germline V gene. Using reference TRBV5-1 and TRBJ1-2 for the parts outside the CDR3, the full variable domain is KAGVTQTPRYLIKTRGQQVTLSCSPISGHRSVSWYQQTPGQGLQFLFEYFSETQRNKGNFPGRFSGRQFSNSRSEMNVSTLELGDSALYLCASSLGQSFYGYTFGSGTRLTVV.

This chain connects TRBV5-6 to TRBJ1-5; the D gene is possibly TRBD1 (6 bases). In germline, CDR1 is SGHDT, CDR2 YYEEEE. CDR3 length equals 14 residues. V dropped 0 bases and J dropped 5 bases, with 9 bases sitting between them. Written as DNA, the CDR3 is TGTGCCAGCAGCTTGGGGACAGCTCATCAGCCCCAGCATTTT. It translates to CASSLGTAHQPQHF.

The CDR3 DNA reads TGTGCCAGCAGTCTAAGGGGGGCTGACAATCAGCCCCAGCATTTT. Amino acids: CASSLRGADNQPQHF. V usage is TRBV28 and J usage is TRBJ1-5; TRBD1 is a possible D gene (6 bases). This CDR3 is 15 amino acids long. Germline CDR1 MDHEN, CDR2 SYDVKM. With 5 bases removed from V and 3 bases from J, the gap between germline ends came to 14 bases.

This chain connects TRBV18 to TRBJ2-7; no clear D. CDR1 KGHSH and CDR2 LQKENI come from the germline V gene. Between the trimmed V and J ends, which lost 3 bases and 4 bases, there was a span of 7 bases. The CDR3 contains 12 residues. The CDR3 spells CASSPRAYEQYF. The DNA of the CDR3 is TGTGCCAGCTCACCTCGGGCGTACGAGCAGTACTTC.

The chain uses TRBV5-1 and TRBJ2-5; 11 nucleotides agree with TRBD1. Germline CDR1 SGHRS, CDR2 YFSETQ. V shed 0 bases and J 5 bases; nucleotides not matched to a gene: 6. This CDR3 is 16 amino acids long. The CDR3 spells CASSLERTGGAETQYF. The CDR3 region has the DNA TGCGCCAGCAGCTTGGAGAGGACAGGGGGCGCGGAGACCCAGTACTTC.

The rearrangement uses TRBV11-2 and TRBJ2-1; D possibly corresponds to TRBD1 (6 bases). The germline V and J ends were trimmed by 6 bases and 9 bases, with 15 bases remaining between them. The CDR3 spans 13 residues. Germline values: CDR1 SGHAT, CDR2 FQNNGV. Written as DNA, the CDR3 is TGTGCCAGCAGGGCAGGGGTAGGCGGTGAGCAGTTCTTC. Translated: CASRAGVGGEQFF.